The T cell receptor beta chain under discussion was sequenced for a study of early T cells in non-severe SARS-CoV-2 infection. From the 5' RACE reads, TCRdb called clonotypes with MiXCR, one entry per CDR3 protein. Of some 61,000 distinct CDR3 sequences in the sample, over 10% were seen once. Germline V lookup: CDR1 LGHNA, CDR2 YSLEER. The junction had 4 bases not matched to a gene; V was cut back by 0 bases and J by 6 bases. CDR3 length: 14 residues. Material: whole blood. The V call is TRBV4-3, the J call TRBJ2-7; 8 nucleotides agree with TRBD1. The TCR originated in an adult who was a healthcare worker with PCR-confirmed SARS-CoV-2 infection or an uninfected control (not recorded which). The CDR3 nucleotides read TGCGCCAGCAGCCAAGAAGCCAGGGGGCGCGAGCAGTACTTC. Protein sequence: CASSQEARGREQYF.